These 32 T cell receptor beta chains originate from one sample sequenced in a study of identical twins. Via MiXCR, TCRdb re-called the 5' RACE reads, giving one row per CDR3 protein. The table has under 1 million distinct CDR3 sequences, more than 9% seen once. This sample was shared with a second study, whose subject was yellow fever vaccine responses in identical twins.

The specimen was PBMCs. The receptors were gathered from a woman aged 18-29 years in good health.

This chain links TRBV12-3 or TRBV12-4 with TRBJ1-4; the D is unclear. V lost 5 bases and J 7 bases, leaving 17 bases between the germline ends. The CDR3 extends over 15 amino acids. This CDR3 reads CASSPRTLDREKLFF. The CDR3 DNA sequence: TGTGCCAGCAGTCCAAGGACGTTGGATCGTGAAAAACTGTTTTTT.

In this sample, this clonotype turned up a few times. The chain links TRBV6-5 to TRBJ1-6; 7 bases are shared with TRBD1. The V and J ends lost 4 bases and 4 bases, in that order; junction bases with no gene match: 4. Germline V lookup: CDR1 MNHEY, CDR2 SVGAGI. This CDR3 has 15 residues. CDR3 amino acids: CASSSSQGYNSPLHF. The CDR3, as DNA: TGTGCCAGCAGTTCGTCACAGGGGTATAATTCACCCCTCCACTTT.

This clonotype was counted ten times or more. This chain joins TRBV5-1 and TRBJ1-6; 10 bases align to TRBD1. Germline lookup yields CDR1 SGHRS and CDR2 YFSETQ. The CDR3 extends over 14 amino acids. The J segment lost 7 bases and the V segment lost 4 bases, leaving 2 bases of the junction unmatched. The DNA of the CDR3 is TGCGCCAGCAGCCCGGGACAGGGGAATTCACCCCTCCACTTT. Encoded protein: CASSPGQGNSPLHF. Full variable domain (rest looked up from reference TRBV5-1 and TRBJ1-6): KAGVTQTPRYLIKTRGQQVTLSCSPISGHRSVSWYQQTPGQGLQFLFEYFSETQRNKGNFPGRFSGRQFSNSRSEMNVSTLELGDSALYLCASSPGQGNSPLHFGNGTRLTVT.

J is TRBJ2-3 and V is TRBV5-1, with unresolved D. The CDR3 runs to 14 residues. Germline-derived CDR1 and CDR2 are SGHRS and YFSETQ. Trimming cost V 4 bases and J 0 bases, with 9 bases left between them. The CDR3 protein is CASSDHPSTDTQYF. The DNA of the CDR3 is TGCGCCAGCAGCGACCACCCGAGCACAGATACGCAGTATTTT.

This rearrangement joins TRBV14 to TRBJ2-7; 9 bases are shared with TRBD2. The ends lost 1 base at V and 2 bases at J; junction bases unmatched: 0. Germline V gives CDR1 SGHDN, CDR2 FVKESK. The CDR3 has 14 residues. The CDR3 spells CASSQVAGAYEQYF. The CDR3 region has the DNA TGTGCCAGCAGCCAAGTAGCGGGGGCCTACGAGCAGTACTTC.

V usage is TRBV12-3 or TRBV12-4 and J usage is TRBJ2-5; no firm D call. This CDR3 comprises 12 residues. The V end was cut by 3 bases, the J end by 4 bases, with 6 bases between. The CDR3 sequence is CASSFSSETQYF. CDR3 bases: TGTGCCAGCAGTTTTAGCTCAGAGACCCAGTACTTC.

The sample holds many counts of this clonotype. The chain links TRBV9 to TRBJ2-1; the D is unclear. This CDR3 spans 15 amino acids. Trimming took off 0 bases at V and 2 bases at J, with 9 bases between the two ends. Germline V CDR1 and CDR2: SGDLS, YYNGEE. The CDR3 region is CASSVGPSPYNEQFF. CDR3 DNA: TGTGCCAGCAGCGTAGGCCCCAGTCCCTACAATGAGCAGTTCTTC.

This sequence joins TRBV11-2 and TRBJ2-5; 8 nucleotides line up with TRBD2. Germline V CDR1 and CDR2: SGHAT, FQNNGV. The CDR3 sequence is 13 residues long. Trimming cost V 7 bases and J 7 bases; bases outside gene matches: 8. The CDR3 loop reads CASTLAGGATQYF. Here the CDR3 DNA reads TGTGCCAGCACCCTTGCGGGGGGCGCGACCCAGTACTTC.

The rearrangement joins TRBV10-3 to TRBJ2-3, with 8 bases aligning to TRBD2. This CDR3 is 16 amino acids long. Germline V lookup: CDR1 ENHRY, CDR2 SYGVKD. V lost 3 bases and J lost 0; bases outside the gene matches: 5. This chain's CDR3 is CAISDEIAGSTDTQYF. The CDR3 DNA reads TGTGCCATCAGTGACGAAATAGCGGGGAGCACAGATACGCAGTATTTT.

The chain combines TRBV20-1 with TRBJ2-7, with D tentatively TRBD1 (5 bases). Trimming took off 0 bases at V and 1 base at J, with 10 bases between the two ends. The CDR3 loop spans 14 amino acids. Germline V gives CDR1 DFQATT, CDR2 SNEGSKA (reference sequence). The chain's CDR3 is CSARESGFSYEQYV. The CDR3 DNA reads TGCAGTGCTAGAGAGTCAGGGTTTTCCTACGAGCAGTACGTC.

The CDR3 DNA reads as TGTGCCAGTAGTATACCGGGAGTAGCGGGAGGCCCGCCGGGAAACATTCAGTACTTC. This gives the protein CASSIPGVAGGPPGNIQYF. The J gene is TRBJ2-4, the V gene TRBV19; 10 bases are shared with TRBD2. The CDR3 extends over 19 amino acids. The germline V gene encodes CDR1 LNHDA and CDR2 SQIVND (reference sequence). The V gene end was trimmed by 2 bases and the J gene end by 6 bases; junction bases not matched to a gene: 16.

J is TRBJ2-2 and V is TRBV7-6; 10 nucleotides align to TRBD2. This CDR3 is 17 amino acids long. V shed 0 bases and J 1 base; nucleotides not matched to a gene: 2. Germline CDR1 is SGHVS and CDR2 is FNYEAQ. CDR3 bases: TGTGCCAGCAGCTTAGCCGGGACTAGCGTGAACACCGGGGAGCTGTTTTTT. It translates to CASSLAGTSVNTGELFF.

This rearrangement joins TRBV4-1 to TRBJ2-1; 11 nucleotides align to TRBD2. The V and J ends lost 1 base and 10 bases, in that order; junction bases with no gene match: 12. The germline CDR1 and CDR2 sequences are MGHRA and YSYEKL. This CDR3 has 17 residues. In nucleotides, the CDR3 is TGCGCCAGCAGCCAAGTTCTCGGGCTAGCGGGAGGTAACGAGCAGTTCTTC. Its protein product is CASSQVLGLAGGNEQFF.

This clonotype was counted a few times. V and J are TRBV28 and TRBJ2-5, with a possible D match to TRBD1 (7 bases). The CDR3 runs to 20 residues. Deletions cut 4 bases from V and 3 bases from J, with 30 bases between. Germline assignment: CDR1 MDHEN and CDR2 SYDVKM. The CDR3: CASSYPTRRGPTEDKETQYF. CDR3 in DNA: TGTGCCAGCAGTTATCCGACAAGGAGGGGGCCCACGGAAGACAAAGAGACCCAGTACTTC.

The chain is built from TRBV29-1 and TRBJ2-1; TRBD2 matches 13 bases. This CDR3 is 15 amino acids long. Germline V gene sequence: CDR1 SQVTM, CDR2 ANQGSEA. Losses at the gene ends were 2 bases for V and 10 bases for J; bases not matched to a gene: 8. The CDR3 region is CSVETGLAGDPEQFF. The CDR3 coding sequence is TGCAGCGTTGAAACTGGACTAGCGGGAGACCCCGAGCAGTTCTTC.

The V and J genes are TRBV11-2 and TRBJ1-1; 8 bases align to TRBD1. J gave up 1 base and V 9 bases, and 4 bases lay outside the gene matches. Germline V gene lookup returns CDR1 SGHAT and CDR2 FQNNGV. This CDR3 region has 13 residues. The CDR3 DNA reads TGTGCCAGTCTAGACAGGGGGAACACTGAAGCTTTCTTT. Translation gives CASLDRGNTEAFF.

As concerns this clonotype: An end of the junction does not agree with germline; a read error may underlie this. The chain uses TRBV12-3 or TRBV12-4 and TRBJ2-2; the D gene is possibly TRBD2 (6 bases). The length of the CDR3 is 15 residues. The CDR3 DNA reads TGTGCCAGCAGCTTAGCGGTGACGAACACCGGGGAGCTGTTTTTT. It specifies CASSLAVTNTGELFF.

In its sample, this clonotype was seen many times. The chain joins TRBV5-1 to TRBJ2-3, with D perhaps matching TRBD2 (6 bases). With 0 bases removed from V and 4 bases from J, the gap between germline ends came to 6 bases. CDR3 size: 13 residues. Per germline, CDR1 SGHRS and CDR2 YFSETQ. The CDR3 coding sequence is TGCGCCAGCAGCTTGGGGGAGGCAGATACGCAGTATTTT. Protein: CASSLGEADTQYF.

This clonotype turned up a few times. The rearrangement links TRBV6-5 to TRBJ1-1, with TRBD1 matching 7 bases. V gave up 4 bases and J gave up 4 bases; unmatched junction bases: 6. CDR3 length: 14 residues. Germline-derived CDR1 and CDR2 are MNHEY and SVGAGI. The CDR3 protein is CASSFLSGGTEAFF. CDR3 coding DNA: TGTGCCAGCAGTTTTCTATCAGGGGGCACTGAAGCTTTCTTT.

The chain is built from TRBV20-1 and TRBJ2-7, with TRBD2 matching over 7 bases. The CDR3 consists of 13 residues. Germline lookup yields CDR1 DFQATT and CDR2 SNEGSKA (reference sequence). The V segment lost 3 bases and the J segment 5 bases; nucleotides outside the gene matches: 7. CDR3 sequence (DNA): TGCAGTGCTAGGTCTAGCGGAGGGGACGAGCAGTACTTC. Translating it yields CSARSSGGDEQYF.

The V and J genes are TRBV19 and TRBJ2-7; D tentatively reads TRBD1 or TRBD2 (5 bases each). The V gene's germline CDR1 is LNHDA and CDR2 SQIVND (reference sequence). The V gene lost 3 bases and the J gene lost 0 bases, with 12 bases spanning the gap. This CDR3 has 15 residues. CDR3: CASSILTGTSYEQYF. The CDR3 DNA reads TGTGCCAGTAGTATCTTAACCGGGACCTCCTACGAGCAGTACTTC.

The V and J genes are TRBV6-1 and TRBJ2-3, with 10 bases matching TRBD2. CDR3 length: 15 residues. V trimming: 4 bases; J trimming: 4 bases; junction bases outside the gene matches: 5. Germline values: CDR1 MNHNS, CDR2 SASEGT. CDR3 loop: CASSALAGESDTQYF. In nucleotides, the CDR3 is TGTGCCAGCAGTGCTCTAGCGGGAGAATCAGATACGCAGTATTTT.

There are a few counts of this clonotype. The CDR3 spells CATSDLTPLNTGELFF. The CDR3 nucleotides read TGTGCCACCAGTGATTTGACCCCCCTGAACACCGGGGAGCTGTTTTTT. J is TRBJ2-2 and V is TRBV24-1, with D uncertain. The V gene lost 0 bases and the J gene lost 1 base, with 8 bases spanning the gap. This CDR3 has 16 amino acids. Per germline, CDR1 KGHDR and CDR2 SFDVKD.

This clonotype turned up a few times. The rearrangement joins TRBV19 to TRBJ1-6, with 7 bases that match TRBD1. V shed 6 bases, J shed 1 base, and the junction held 12 bases outside the gene matches. The CDR3 is 18 amino acids. Germline CDR1 LNHDA, CDR2 SQIVND (reference sequence). CDR3 in amino acids: CASRLLTGDHSYNSPLHF. Here the CDR3 DNA reads TGTGCCAGTAGGCTACTCACAGGGGATCATTCCTATAATTCACCCCTCCACTTT.

This clonotype was detected a few times. The rearrangement links TRBV5-1 to TRBJ1-1; D gene uncertain. Germline V gives CDR1 SGHRS, CDR2 YFSETQ. The V end lost 4 bases, the J end lost 0 bases, and 13 bases lay between the germline ends. CDR3 length equals 15 residues. DNA for the CDR3: TGCGCCAGCAGCCCCAGCGTGGGCCTGAACACTGAAGCTTTCTTT. This gives the protein CASSPSVGLNTEAFF.

The chain links TRBV14 to TRBJ2-7; TRBD2 matches at 12 bases. This CDR3 is 23 amino acids long. Germline trimming cut 1 base from V and 1 base from J; bases unmatched to any gene: 23. Germline V gene sequence: CDR1 SGHDN, CDR2 FVKESK. In DNA form, the CDR3 reads TGTGCCAGCAGCCAAGCACTCACTAGCGGGGGGCTATTTAGGAGAGCAGGATCCTACGAGCAGTACGTC. This encodes CASSQALTSGGLFRRAGSYEQYV.

The genes are TRBV14 and TRBJ2-2; unclear D gene. The V end lost 1 base, the J end lost 7 bases, and 10 bases lay between the germline ends. The CDR3 is 14 residues long. Germline CDR1 reads SGHDN; CDR2 reads FVKESK. As DNA, the CDR3 is TGTGCCAGCAGCCAAGTGAGAGGCAGCGGGGAGCTGTTTTTT. As protein: CASSQVRGSGELFF.

This clonotype was counted ten times or more. V is TRBV7-2 and J is TRBJ2-3; TRBD1 matches 7 bases. Germline trimming cut 5 bases from V and 4 bases from J; bases unmatched to any gene: 9. The CDR3 consists of 15 residues. Germline V lookup: CDR1 SGHTA, CDR2 FQGNSA. The CDR3 region is CASSGSRGRSDTQYF. The CDR3 region has the DNA TGTGCCAGCAGCGGGTCGAGGGGGCGCTCAGATACGCAGTATTTT.

At least ten counts were recorded for this clonotype. The chain is built from TRBV20-1 and TRBJ2-7; 11 bases are shared with TRBD2. The CDR3 has 14 residues. The V segment lost 1 base and the J segment 1 base; nucleotides outside the gene matches: 0. Germline loops: CDR1 DFQATT, CDR2 SNEGSKA (reference sequence). Here the CDR3 reads CSARGLAGSYEQYF. The CDR3 DNA reads as TGCAGTGCTAGAGGACTAGCGGGGTCCTACGAGCAGTACTTC.

This clonotype was seen a few times. The rearrangement joins TRBV10-3 to TRBJ2-2; D unresolved. The CDR3 has 15 residues. CDR1 and CDR2 from the germline V gene are ENHRY and SYGVKD. The V and J ends lost 2 bases and 4 bases respectively, with 11 bases between them. The CDR3 coding sequence is TGTGCCATCAGTGAGACCCCCGGTTTCACCGGGGAGCTGTTTTTT. Translating it yields CAISETPGFTGELFF.

The rearrangement joins TRBV12-3 or TRBV12-4 to TRBJ2-7; D gene unclear. Trimming shortened V by 7 bases and J by 3 bases, and 13 bases separated the two germline ends. The CDR3 has 13 amino acids. CDR3 amino acids: CASTQIGYYEQYF. CDR3 DNA sequence: TGTGCCAGCACCCAGATCGGATACTACGAGCAGTACTTC.

This sequence joins TRBV29-1 and TRBJ2-7; 8 bases are a match to TRBD1. Germline-derived CDR1 and CDR2 are SQVTM and ANQGSEA. The CDR3 runs to 13 residues. The V and J ends lost 6 bases and 5 bases, in that order; junction bases with no gene match: 9. The CDR3 sequence is CSVGRAGGNEQYF. CDR3 in DNA: TGCAGCGTGGGGCGGGCAGGGGGCAACGAGCAGTACTTC.